One sample yielded the 9 T cell receptor beta chains listed below, sequenced in a study of T cells in Graves' hyperthyroidism and ophthalmopathy. Amplification of TCR beta CDR3 regions used RNA as the template. HTBI primers were the set used in a first-round RT-PCR of the TCR CDR3. TCRdb independently ran MiXCR on the multiplex PCR reads; one entry per CDR3 protein. The repertoire holds fewer than 600,000 distinct CDR3 sequences, with about an eighth as singletons. The sequenced sample consisted of blood. Receptor source: a woman under 30 with Graves' hyperthyroidism.

Remarks on this clonotype: One end of the junction does not line up with germline, which may come from a read error. The chain carries TRBV7-7 and TRBJ1-5; unclear D gene. Germline lookup yields CDR1 SSHAT and CDR2 FNYEAQ (reference sequence). The CDR3 consists of 17 residues. The CDR3 loop is CASSLRRRGLSNQPQHF. In nucleotides, the CDR3 is TGTGCTAGCAGCTTAAGGCGACGTGGGCTTAGCAATCAGCCCCAGCATTTT.

In this sample, this clonotype turned up a few times. A much larger clone lies a single base off, so this may be a read error. The chain is built from TRBV12-3 or TRBV12-4 and TRBJ2-7; no reliable D call. CDR3 length equals 12 residues. Trimming removed 5 bases from V and 6 bases from J, with 11 bases in between. CDR3: CASSRNSREQYV. CDR3 nucleotide sequence: TGTGCCAGCAGTAGGAACAGCCGCGAGCAGTACGTC.

This clonotype was counted at least ten times. V gene TRBV19 combines with J gene TRBJ2-3; 7 bases align to TRBD2. Trimming at V came to 4 bases and at J to 4 bases, leaving 11 bases not matched to a gene. This CDR3 has 16 residues. Germline V gene lookup returns CDR1 LNHDA and CDR2 SQIVND (reference sequence). The CDR3 bases are TGTGCCAGTAGTACGCCGGCGGGTGGGAGGGCAGATACGCAGTATTTT. Translation: CASSTPAGGRADTQYF.

The sample holds many counts of this clonotype. This chain uses TRBV11-2 with TRBJ2-3, with D possibly called TRBD1 or TRBD2 (6 bases each). Germline CDR1 is SGHAT and CDR2 is FQNNGV. V was shortened by 3 bases and J by 3 bases, with 19 bases between the two germline ends. The CDR3 covers 17 residues. CDR3 loop: CASSFRGPGDGTDTQYF. The CDR3 DNA reads TGTGCCAGCAGCTTCCGGGGGCCGGGAGATGGTACAGATACGCAGTATTTT. The whole variable domain, filled in from reference TRBV11-2 and TRBJ2-3, reads EAGVAQSPRYKIIEKRQSVAFWCNPISGHATLYWYQQILGQGPKLLIQFQNNGVVDDSQLPKDRFSAERLKGVDSTLKIQPAKLEDSAVYLCASSFRGPGDGTDTQYFGPGTRLTVL.

The gene calls are TRBV10-3 and TRBJ1-1; D uncertain. CDR3 length: 14 amino acids. V lost 3 bases and J 0 bases, leaving 8 bases between the germline ends. The germline gives CDR1 ENHRY, CDR2 SYGVKD. The CDR3 is CAISEEQLNTEAFF. The CDR3, as DNA: TGTGCCATCAGTGAAGAACAGCTGAACACTGAAGCTTTCTTT.

This clonotype has more than one count but fewer than ten. The CDR3 DNA is TGTGCCAGCAGCGAAACTAGCGGGATAAAACGGAATGAGCAGTTCTTC. This gives the protein CASSETSGIKRNEQFF. The V and J genes are TRBV7-8 and TRBJ2-1; 10 bases agree with TRBD2. CDR1 is SGHVS, CDR2 FQNEAQ, per germline. J gave up 7 bases and V 5 bases, and 11 bases lay outside the gene matches. CDR3 length equals 16 residues.

There are a few counts of this clonotype. V is TRBV4-1 and J is TRBJ1-2; D is unresolved. The CDR3 runs to 18 residues. Germline V gives CDR1 MGHRA, CDR2 YSYEKL. The V and J ends lost 2 bases and 2 bases respectively, with 21 bases between them. The CDR3 loop reads CASSQIDMGFRRNYGYTF. The CDR3, as DNA: TGCGCCAGCAGCCAAATCGATATGGGGTTCCGTAGAAACTATGGCTACACCTTC.

This clonotype was counted at least ten times. This sequence joins TRBV7-2 and TRBJ2-3, with TRBD2 identical over 15 bases. Germline values: CDR1 SGHTA, CDR2 FQGNSA. The CDR3 contains 17 residues. V shed 5 bases and J 4 bases; nucleotides not matched to a gene: 7. The CDR3, as DNA: TGTGCCAGCAGCCTCGGGACTAGCGGGAGGTTCTCAGATACGCAGTATTTT. Encoded protein: CASSLGTSGRFSDTQYF.

The chain links TRBV11-3 to TRBJ1-1; weak D call: TRBD1 (5 bases). Germline V CDR1 and CDR2: SGHNT, YENEEA. The CDR3 has 15 residues. V was shortened by 5 bases and J by 0 bases, with 13 bases between the two germline ends. DNA of the CDR3: TGTGCCAGCAGCACGGGGACCTCCCTGAACACTGAAGCTTTCTTT. Translation gives CASSTGTSLNTEAFF.